Following are 21 T cell receptor beta chains from one sample sequenced in a study of identical twins. A single record per CDR3 protein comes from TCRdb applying MiXCR to the 5' RACE reads. The data contain about 200,000 distinct CDR3 sequences, more than 15% of them seen just once; the ten biggest clones take up around two fifths. The sample was also linked to a second study, of T cells expressing NK-cell markers.

Sequences were obtained from CD8+ T cells sorted from blood. All receptors derive from a woman under 30 in good health.

This clonotype was detected only a few times. The chain joins TRBV12-3 or TRBV12-4 to TRBJ2-3, with D possibly matching TRBD2 (7 bases). Between the trimmed V and J ends, which lost 3 bases and 6 bases, there was a span of 16 bases. The length of the CDR3 is 15 residues. The DNA for the CDR3 is TGTGCCAGCAGTTTGCGGGGGCTTGTAGGGGATACGCAGTATTTT. This encodes CASSLRGLVGDTQYF.

This clonotype was counted at least ten times. The chain has TRBV7-2 and TRBJ1-5; D is unclear. CDR3 length: 14 residues. V was pared by 5 bases and J by 2 bases, with 10 bases between. The V gene's germline CDR1 is SGHTA and CDR2 FQGNSA. As DNA, the CDR3 is TGTGCCAGCAGCCAGGATTGGGGCAATCAGCCCCAGCATTTT. Its translation is CASSQDWGNQPQHF.

The chain uses TRBV5-1 and TRBJ2-1, with a weak D call TRBD2 (6 bases). The CDR3 extends over 13 amino acids. Between the trimmed V and J ends, which lost 5 bases and 8 bases, there was a span of 14 bases. Germline lookup yields CDR1 SGHRS and CDR2 YFSETQ. CDR3 loop: CASRASAQDEQFF. In DNA form, the CDR3 reads TGCGCCAGCAGGGCTAGCGCCCAGGATGAGCAGTTCTTC.

The gene calls are TRBV4-3 and TRBJ1-6; D is undetermined. The CDR3 runs to 14 residues. Germline CDR1 and CDR2: LGHNA and YSLEER. V was cut by 1 base and J by 7 bases, with 8 bases left in between. The CDR3 sequence: CASSQAAANSPLHF. The CDR3 DNA follows: TGCGCCAGCAGCCAAGCTGCAGCCAATTCACCCCTCCACTTT.

This clonotype showed up many times. The V and J genes are TRBV2 and TRBJ2-7; 11 nucleotides align to TRBD2. Per the germline V gene, CDR1 is SNHLY and CDR2 is FYNNEI. This CDR3 comprises 14 residues. Trimming cost V 4 bases and J 2 bases; bases outside gene matches: 1. The DNA for the CDR3 is TGTGCCAGCAGTGGGGGACTAGCGGCCTACGAGCAGTACTTC. It codes for CASSGGLAAYEQYF.

This clonotype appeared a few times. The CDR3, as DNA: TGTGCCACCAGCAGAGCGGGGAGCCCTGAAGCTTTCTTT. Protein product: CATSRAGSPEAFF. This chain joins TRBV15 and TRBJ1-1; no clear D. The ends were cut back, 1 base at V and 6 bases at J, with 9 bases in the middle. The germline gives CDR1 LNHNV, CDR2 YYDKDF (reference sequence). The CDR3 is made up of 13 amino acids.

The rearrangement uses TRBV3-1 and TRBJ2-3; D perhaps matches TRBD1 (5 bases). CDR1 and CDR2 from the germline V gene are LGHDT and YNNKEL (reference sequence). V gave up 4 bases and J gave up 2 bases, with 16 bases separating them. The CDR3 consists of 16 residues. As DNA, the CDR3 is TGTGCCAGCAGCCTCGAACGACAGCTGATCACAGATACGCAGTATTTT. It specifies CASSLERQLITDTQYF.

V gene TRBV7-2 combines with J gene TRBJ2-7; 8 nucleotides line up with TRBD1. The V gene end was trimmed by 5 bases and the J gene end by 5 bases; junction bases not matched to a gene: 11. Germline V CDR1 and CDR2: SGHTA, FQGNSA. This CDR3 comprises 15 residues. CDR3 DNA sequence: TGTGCCAGCAGCAACCGGGACAGGTCTAGGAACGAGCAGTACTTC. Protein sequence: CASSNRDRSRNEQYF.

V gene TRBV20-1 combines with J gene TRBJ2-1; D might be TRBD1 (6 bases). Per the germline V gene, CDR1 is DFQATT and CDR2 is SNEGSKA (reference sequence). CDR3 length: 12 amino acids. The ends were cut back, 5 bases at V and 7 bases at J, with 12 bases in the middle. The chain's CDR3 is CSAAYRENEQFF. CDR3 nucleotide sequence: TGCAGTGCTGCTTACAGGGAGAATGAGCAGTTCTTC.

The rearrangement joins TRBV25-1 to TRBJ2-5; TRBD1 aligns across 8 bases. Germline-derived CDR1 and CDR2 are MGHDK and SYGVNS. The CDR3 length is 15 residues. Losses at the gene ends were 4 bases for V and 5 bases for J; bases not matched to a gene: 9. CDR3 DNA sequence: TGTGCCAGCAGTGGAACCAGGACAGGGTGGGAGACCCAGTACTTC. Its protein is CASSGTRTGWETQYF.

This clonotype was observed a handful of times. The gene calls are TRBV15 and TRBJ2-7, with D perhaps matching TRBD1 (6 bases). CDR3 length: 13 residues. Trimming pared 1 base from V and 3 bases from J, leaving 7 bases between. Germline assignment: CDR1 LNHNV and CDR2 YYDKDF (reference sequence). The CDR3 DNA sequence: TGTGCCACCAGCAGAGTGGACAGCTACGAGCAGTACTTC. Protein: CATSRVDSYEQYF.

This chain connects TRBV9 to TRBJ2-7; 10 nucleotides match TRBD2. Germline lookup yields CDR1 SGDLS and CDR2 YYNGEE. There are 15 residues in the CDR3. J lost 6 bases, V lost 4 bases, and 10 bases had no gene match. As DNA, the CDR3 is TGTGCCAGCAGCCCCCTAGCGGGAGAGGGTCCCGAGCAGTACTTC. It yields the protein CASSPLAGEGPEQYF. The variable domain in full, completed from reference TRBV9 and TRBJ2-7, reads DSGVTQTPKHLITATGQRVTLRCSPRSGDLSVYWYQQSLDQGLQFLIQYYNGEERAKGNILERFSAQQFPDLHSELNLSSLELGDSALYFCASSPLAGEGPEQYFGPGTRLTVT.

The CDR3 region is CSASGGGSYEQYF. DNA of the CDR3: TGCAGTGCTAGTGGGGGGGGCTCCTACGAGCAGTACTTC. The chain combines TRBV20-1 with TRBJ2-7, with 7 positions matching TRBD2. The V segment lost 3 bases and the J segment 0 bases; nucleotides outside the gene matches: 2. Germline CDR1 reads DFQATT; CDR2 reads SNEGSKA (reference sequence). The CDR3 extends over 13 amino acids.

This chain joins TRBV12-3 or TRBV12-4 and TRBJ1-1; 7 nucleotides align to TRBD1. V dropped 3 bases and J dropped 8; count of bases not matched to a gene: 6. This CDR3 is built from 13 residues. DNA for the CDR3: TGTGCCAGCAGTTTCGGACAGGAGATGGAAGCTTTCTTT. Amino acids: CASSFGQEMEAFF.

The V gene is TRBV9, the J gene TRBJ1-2; D unclear. The CDR3 has 13 amino acids. Germline CDR1 is SGDLS and CDR2 is YYNGEE. V lost 0 bases to trimming and J lost 4 bases, with 7 bases between them. CDR3 residues: CASSVEASYGYTF. Written as DNA, the CDR3 is TGTGCCAGCAGCGTAGAGGCGAGCTATGGCTACACCTTC.

This clonotype has a count of ten or more. The V call is TRBV7-6, the J call TRBJ1-1; TRBD1 is a possible D gene (5 bases). CDR1 is SGHVS, CDR2 FNYEAQ, per germline. V gave up 5 bases and J gave up 1 base, with 8 bases separating them. The CDR3 is made up of 13 amino acids. The CDR3 DNA is TGTGCCAGCAGCCCGACAGAGAACACTGAAGCTTTCTTT. This codes for CASSPTENTEAFF.

The gene calls are TRBV7-2 and TRBJ1-4; D call uncertain. Germline CDR1 is SGHTA and CDR2 is FQGNSA. The CDR3 contains 13 residues. The V end lost 7 bases, the J end lost 5 bases, and 11 bases lay between the germline ends. CDR3: CASTYSGNEKLFF. The CDR3 DNA reads as TGTGCCAGCACCTATAGTGGGAATGAAAAACTGTTTTTT.

This clonotype was detected only a few times. This chain joins TRBV7-2 and TRBJ2-5; D perhaps matches TRBD2 (7 bases). Trimming removed 4 bases at V and 5 bases at J, with 17 bases between. Germline V lookup: CDR1 SGHTA, CDR2 FQGNSA. The CDR3 is 15 amino acids. The CDR3 loop is CASSSTGGSGETQYF. CDR3 sequence (DNA): TGTGCCAGCAGCTCGACGGGGGGCTCGGGGGAGACCCAGTACTTC.

This clonotype was seen a few times. The chain employs TRBV7-9 and TRBJ2-1; the D gene is possibly TRBD2 (5 bases). Germline V lookup: CDR1 SEHNR, CDR2 FQNEAQ (reference sequence). This CDR3 is 14 amino acids long. V was trimmed by 4 bases and J by 10 bases, leaving 17 bases between them. This CDR3 is CASSSDTGVWEQFF. CDR3 bases: TGTGCCAGCAGCTCAGACACCGGGGTCTGGGAGCAGTTCTTC. Filled out from reference TRBV7-9 and TRBJ2-1, the complete variable domain reads DTGVSQNPRHKITKRGQNVTFRCDPISEHNRLYWYRQTLGQGPEFLTYFQNEAQLEKSRLLSDRFSAERPKGSFSTLEIQRTEQGDSAMYLCASSSDTGVWEQFFGPGTRLTVL.

A few counts support this clonotype. The chain carries TRBV7-8 and TRBJ2-3; no reliable D call. This CDR3 has 13 amino acids. V gave up 5 bases and J gave up 2 bases, with 8 bases separating them. Germline V gene sequence: CDR1 SGHVS, CDR2 FQNEAQ. CDR3 nucleotides: TGTGCCAGCAGCGGGCGGATCACAGATACGCAGTATTTT. It specifies CASSGRITDTQYF.

V gene TRBV4-3 combines with J gene TRBJ2-1, with 10 bases identical to TRBD2. In germline, CDR1 is LGHNA, CDR2 YSLEER. CDR3 length: 17 amino acids. V was clipped by 0 bases and J by 5 bases; unmatched bases: 7. The CDR3 DNA reads TGCGCCAGCAGCCAAGAGGCTTGGCTAGCGGGGGACAATGAGCAGTTCTTC. Translated: CASSQEAWLAGDNEQFF.